What follows is one TCR beta chain and its context. This sample is part of a study of blood T cell repertoires in COVID-19. Using immunoSEQ multiplex PCR, the repertoire was profiled, and TCRdb retains in-frame clones only, with some absent. The sample records fewer than 450,000 clones, 88% being singletons. CDR1 and CDR2 from the germline V gene are LNHDA and SQIVND (reference sequence). This CDR3 has 15 amino acids. The V and J ends lost 5 bases and 8 bases, in that order; junction bases with no gene match: 10. The chain carries TRBV19 and TRBJ1-4, with 8 bases matching TRBD1. The sequence was collected from a woman aged 40 to 55 with acute COVID-19. The sample consisted of PBMCs or T cells enriched from blood (not recorded which). CDR3 sequence reads: CASSRYDRGEEKLFF. CDR3 sequence (DNA): TGTGCCAGTAGTCGATACGACAGGGGTGAGGAAAAACTGTTTTTT. Full variable domain (outside the CDR3, taken from reference TRBV19 and TRBJ1-4): DGGITQSPKYLFRKEGQNVTLSCEQNLNHDAMYWYRQDPGQGLRLIYYSQIVNDFQKGDIAEGYSVSREKKESFPLTVTSAQKNPTAFYLCASSRYDRGEEKLFFGSGTQLSVL.